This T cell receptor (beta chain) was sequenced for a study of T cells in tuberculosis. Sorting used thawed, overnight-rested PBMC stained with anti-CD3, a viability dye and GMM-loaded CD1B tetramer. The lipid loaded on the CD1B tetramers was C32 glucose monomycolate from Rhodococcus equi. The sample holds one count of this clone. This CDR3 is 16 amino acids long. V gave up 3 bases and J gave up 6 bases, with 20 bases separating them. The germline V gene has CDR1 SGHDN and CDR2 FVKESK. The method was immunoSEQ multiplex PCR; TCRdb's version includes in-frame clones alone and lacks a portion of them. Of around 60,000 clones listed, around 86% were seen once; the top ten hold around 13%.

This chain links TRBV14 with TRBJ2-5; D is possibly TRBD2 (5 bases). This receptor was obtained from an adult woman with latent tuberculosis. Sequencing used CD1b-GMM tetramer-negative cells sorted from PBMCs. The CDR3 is CASSHGGQRGVKTQYF. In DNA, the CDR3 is TGTGCCAGCAGCCACGGAGGCCAACGCGGCGTGAAGACCCAGTACTTC.